This T cell receptor beta chain was recorded in a study of monozygotic twins with inflammatory bowel disease. TCRdb reprocessed the 5' RACE reads; each CDR3 protein has one entry and no DNA is given. This table holds under 200,000 distinct CDR3 sequences. The CDR3 covers 13 residues. Germline-derived CDR1 and CDR2 are DFQATT and SNEGSKA (reference sequence). The receptor was derived from a human donor with ulcerative colitis or Crohn's disease, or a healthy co-twin of an affected twin (not recorded which). The specimen sequenced was blood. J is TRBJ2-7 and V is TRBV20-1; TCRdb picks TRBD1, but there is no DNA to check that call. CDR3 residues: CSARGTKDYEQYF.